These 20 T cell receptor beta chains originate from one sample sequenced in a study of cytotoxic CD8 clonotypes in ibrutinib-treated CLL. Assay used: immunoSEQ multiplex PCR; TCRdb lists only in-frame clones, some missing. The profile shows roughly 150,000 clones, about four fifths of them singletons. The input for sequencing was PBMCs, taken after 12 months of ibrutinib treatment. These receptor sequences come from a human donor with chronic lymphocytic leukemia.

The count of this clone is one. V gene TRBV30 combines with J gene TRBJ2-5; D unclear. The CDR3 is made up of 11 amino acids. The V and J ends lost 0 bases and 5 bases respectively, with 4 bases between them. Germline V lookup: CDR1 GTSNPN, CDR2 SVGIG (reference sequence). The CDR3 sequence is CAWSVGETQYF. The CDR3 region has the DNA TGTGCCTGGAGTGTGGGTGAGACCCAGTACTTC.

This chain joins TRBV2 and TRBJ1-6, with 7 positions matching TRBD1. This CDR3 is 16 amino acids long. Per the germline V gene, CDR1 is SNHLY and CDR2 is FYNNEI. V shed 6 bases, J shed 0 bases, and the junction held 5 bases outside the gene matches. CDR3 residues: CASRGDSSSYNSPLHF. The CDR3 coding sequence is TGTGCCAGCAGGGGGGACAGTAGCTCCTATAATTCACCCCTCCACTTT.

Of note for this clone: Other DNA sequences of this sample code for an identical CDR3. The V call is TRBV6-1, the J call TRBJ1-1; D gene unclear. The V end lost 0 bases, the J end lost 5 bases, and 7 bases lay between the germline ends. The CDR3 runs 13 residues. Germline V CDR1 and CDR2: MNHNS, SASEGT. CDR3 DNA: TGTGCCAGCAGTGAAGCGCGAGGGACTGAAGCTTTCTTT. Its translation is CASSEARGTEAFF.

This chain joins TRBV4-3 and TRBJ2-7; 7 bases map to TRBD1. V lost 0 bases and J lost 3; bases outside the gene matches: 2. Germline V lookup: CDR1 LGHNA, CDR2 YSLEER. The CDR3 sequence is 14 residues long. The CDR3 reads CASSQDRGNYEQYF. The CDR3 DNA follows: TGCGCCAGCAGCCAAGACAGGGGGAACTACGAGCAGTACTTC.

The V call is TRBV28, the J call TRBJ2-3, with TRBD2 as a possible D gene (6 bases). The CDR3 extends over 15 amino acids. The germline V gene has CDR1 MDHEN and CDR2 SYDVKM. V dropped 5 bases and J dropped 2 bases, with 14 bases sitting between them. CDR3 DNA sequence: TGTGCCAGCAGTGGGGGGTGGCTGTTCACAGATACGCAGTATTTT. Its translation is CASSGGWLFTDTQYF.

The chain has TRBV5-4 and TRBJ1-5, with D maybe TRBD1 (6 bases). Per germline, CDR1 SGHNT and CDR2 YYREEE (reference sequence). CDR3 length equals 13 residues. Trimming left V 0 bases short and J 6 bases short, with 7 bases between. CDR3 amino acids: CASSLDRAQPQHF. The CDR3 DNA follows: TGTGCCAGCAGCTTGGACAGGGCTCAGCCCCAGCATTTT. Drawing the rest from reference TRBV5-4 and TRBJ1-5, the complete variable domain is ETGVTQSPTHLIKTRGQQVTLRCSSQSGHNTVSWYQQALGQGPQFIFQYYREEENGRGNFPPRFSGLQFPNYSSELNVNALELDDSALYLCASSLDRAQPQHFGDGTRLSIL.

About this clone itself: Other DNA variants within this sample encode the same CDR3. The chain employs TRBV7-2 and TRBJ2-1; 9 nucleotides match TRBD2. V shed 3 bases and J 1 base; nucleotides not matched to a gene: 1. The CDR3 is 15 amino acids. The V gene's germline CDR1 is SGHTA and CDR2 FQGNSA. CDR3 amino acids: CASSFSGRSYNEQFF. As DNA, the CDR3 is TGTGCCAGCAGCTTCAGCGGGAGGTCCTACAATGAGCAGTTCTTC.

The chain employs TRBV29-1 and TRBJ2-3; D assignment may be TRBD1 or TRBD2 (5 bases each). Germline assignment: CDR1 SQVTM and CDR2 ANQGSEA. V was clipped by 4 bases and J by 6 bases, with 11 bases between them. The CDR3 spans 12 residues. This CDR3 is CSVVRGTDTQYF. The CDR3 nucleotides read TGCAGCGTTGTCCGAGGGACCGATACGCAGTATTTT.

V is TRBV19 and J is TRBJ2-7; D is unclear. The V and J ends lost 2 bases and 2 bases respectively, with 7 bases between them. This CDR3 is built from 13 residues. Germline lookup yields CDR1 LNHDA and CDR2 SQIVND (reference sequence). The CDR3 nucleotides are TGTGCCAGTAGTATAAGAGAAACCTACGAGCAGTACTTC. Amino acids: CASSIRETYEQYF.

The V call is TRBV7-2, the J call TRBJ2-5, with 7 bases that match TRBD2. V lost 0 bases and J lost 1; bases outside the gene matches: 5. The CDR3 has 16 residues. The germline V gene has CDR1 SGHTA and CDR2 FQGNSA. Written as DNA, the CDR3 is TGTGCCAGCAGCTTAGCGATCTCTAGCGGCCAAGAGACCCAGTACTTC. Translation: CASSLAISSGQETQYF.

The rearrangement links TRBV5-8 to TRBJ1-6, with D hard to call. V gave up 0 bases and J gave up 0 bases, with 7 bases separating them. In germline, CDR1 is SGHTS, CDR2 YDEGEE. The CDR3 covers 16 residues. CDR3 residues: CASSLDGSSYNSPLHF. Written as DNA, the CDR3 is TGTGCCAGCAGCTTGGACGGAAGCTCCTATAATTCACCCCTCCACTTT.

The V call is TRBV19, the J call TRBJ1-3; no reliable D call. V was pared by 7 bases and J by 2 bases, with 9 bases between. From germline, CDR1 is LNHDA and CDR2 SQIVND (reference sequence). The CDR3 spans 13 residues. CDR3 nucleotide sequence: TGTGCCAGTAATCGACAAGCTGGAAACACCATATATTTT. This translates into CASNRQAGNTIYF.

This chain joins TRBV18 and TRBJ2-7; 7 positions match TRBD2. Germline loops: CDR1 KGHSH, CDR2 LQKENI. This CDR3 has 14 amino acids. Trimming cost V 4 bases and J 1 base; bases outside gene matches: 4. The CDR3 protein is CASSRTRESYEQYF. CDR3 in DNA: TGTGCCAGCTCACGGACTAGGGAGTCCTACGAGCAGTACTTC.

This rearrangement joins TRBV28 to TRBJ2-5, with TRBD2 matching 7 bases. The CDR3 sequence is 14 residues long. The germline V gene has CDR1 MDHEN and CDR2 SYDVKM. After removal of 2 bases from V and 4 bases from J, the junction contained 4 bases not matched to a gene. The CDR3, as DNA: TGTGCCAGCAGTTTAGCGGGAGCCCGAGAGACCCAGTACTTC. Amino acid sequence: CASSLAGARETQYF.

The J gene is TRBJ1-1, the V gene TRBV7-3, with D possibly being TRBD1 (6 bases). V was trimmed by 4 bases and J by 4 bases, leaving 10 bases between them. This CDR3 has 13 amino acids. CDR1 and CDR2 from the germline V gene are SGHTA and FQGTGA. The CDR3 region has the DNA TGTGCCAGCAGCTCCAGGGGTCGCACTGAAGCTTTCTTT. Translation: CASSSRGRTEAFF.

Comments on this clone: The germline gene is not matched at one end of the junction; a read error may be the cause. This chain connects TRBV20-1 to TRBJ2-7; D may correspond to TRBD1 or TRBD2 (7 bases each). CDR3 length: 11 residues. Germline CDR1 DFQATT, CDR2 SNEGSKA (reference sequence). The CDR3 coding sequence is TGCAGTGCTAACGCCCAGGGGGGGGATCGGTTC. Its translation: CSANAQGGDRF.

Here the CDR3 reads CASALAGVSNEQFF. The CDR3 nucleotides are TGTGCCTCGGCGCTAGCGGGAGTAAGCAATGAGCAGTTCTTC. The chain is built from TRBV7-2 and TRBJ2-1, with 10 bases identical to TRBD2. Germline V gene lookup returns CDR1 SGHTA and CDR2 FQGNSA. The CDR3 loop spans 14 amino acids. Losses at the gene ends were 11 bases for V and 6 bases for J; bases not matched to a gene: 10.

Only one count was recorded for this clone. The chain is built from TRBV6-6 and TRBJ2-3, with 9 bases lining up with TRBD2. Looked up from germline, CDR1 is MNHNY and CDR2 is SVGAGI (reference sequence). This CDR3 is built from 16 residues. Trimming cost V 5 bases and J 3 bases; bases outside gene matches: 9. The CDR3 spells CASSNWRGGGTDTQYF. CDR3 DNA: TGTGCCAGCAGTAACTGGCGGGGGGGCGGGACAGATACGCAGTATTTT.

V usage is TRBV19 and J usage is TRBJ1-5; possible D gene TRBD1, 5 bases. V was cut by 3 bases and J by 6 bases, with 15 bases left in between. The germline V gene encodes CDR1 LNHDA and CDR2 SQIVND (reference sequence). The CDR3 spans 15 residues. CDR3 sequence: CASSIGGTGRQPQHF. DNA for the CDR3: TGTGCCAGTAGTATCGGCGGGACTGGGCGTCAGCCCCAGCATTTT.

The chain carries TRBV30 and TRBJ1-2; the match to TRBD1 covers 7 bases. The trim removed 2 bases at V and 4 bases at J, leaving 7 bases unmatched. This CDR3 spans 14 amino acids. CDR1 is GTSNPN and CDR2 is SVGIG in the germline V gene (reference sequence). DNA of the CDR3: TGTGCCTGGAGTCGAGGACAGGTTGGCTATGGCTACACCTTC. It is translated as CAWSRGQVGYGYTF.